This T cell receptor (beta chain) was observed in a study of blood T cell repertoires in COVID-19. Assay: immunoSEQ multiplex PCR; the TCRdb copy retains only in-frame clones and omits some. The table shows 360,000 or so clones, with nearly 90% occurring only once. Germline CDR1 is LNHDA and CDR2 is SQIVND (reference sequence). There are 14 residues in the CDR3. V shed 4 bases and J 7 bases; nucleotides not matched to a gene: 5. The chain has TRBV19 and TRBJ1-5; TRBD1 agrees at 9 bases. This clonotype originated in a woman in her twenties or thirties who had recovered from COVID-19. Sequencing input: PBMCs or T cells enriched from blood (not recorded which). The CDR3 bases are TGTGCCAGTAGTACGGGACAGGGATTCCAGCCCCAGCATTTT. Amino acids: CASSTGQGFQPQHF.